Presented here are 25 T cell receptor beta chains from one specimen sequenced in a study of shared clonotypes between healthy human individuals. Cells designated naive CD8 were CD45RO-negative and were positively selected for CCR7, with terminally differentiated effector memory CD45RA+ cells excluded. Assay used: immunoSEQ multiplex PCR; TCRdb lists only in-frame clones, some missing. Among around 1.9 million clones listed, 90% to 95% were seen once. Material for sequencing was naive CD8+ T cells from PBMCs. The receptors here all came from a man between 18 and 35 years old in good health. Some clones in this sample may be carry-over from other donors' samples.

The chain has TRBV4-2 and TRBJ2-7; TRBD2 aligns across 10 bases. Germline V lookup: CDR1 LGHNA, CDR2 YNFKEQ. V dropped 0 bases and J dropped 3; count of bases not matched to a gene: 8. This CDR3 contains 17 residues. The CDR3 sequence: CASSQESRLAGVYEQYF. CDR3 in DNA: TGTGCCAGCAGCCAAGAAAGCCGTCTAGCGGGAGTCTACGAGCAGTACTTC.

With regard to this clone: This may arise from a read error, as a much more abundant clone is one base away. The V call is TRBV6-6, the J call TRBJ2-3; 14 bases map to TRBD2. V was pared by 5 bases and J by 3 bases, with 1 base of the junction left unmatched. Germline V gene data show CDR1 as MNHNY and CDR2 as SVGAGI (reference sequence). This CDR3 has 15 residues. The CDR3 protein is CASSGTSGRTDTQYF. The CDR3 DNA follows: TGTGCCAGCAGTGGGACTAGCGGGAGAACAGATACGCAGTATTTT.

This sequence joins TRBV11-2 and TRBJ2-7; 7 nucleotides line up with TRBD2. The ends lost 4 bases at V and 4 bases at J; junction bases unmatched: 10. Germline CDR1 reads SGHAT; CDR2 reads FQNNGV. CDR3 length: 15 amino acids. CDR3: CASSSALAVSYEQYF. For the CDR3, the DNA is TGTGCCAGCAGCTCGGCGCTAGCGGTCTCTTACGAGCAGTACTTC.

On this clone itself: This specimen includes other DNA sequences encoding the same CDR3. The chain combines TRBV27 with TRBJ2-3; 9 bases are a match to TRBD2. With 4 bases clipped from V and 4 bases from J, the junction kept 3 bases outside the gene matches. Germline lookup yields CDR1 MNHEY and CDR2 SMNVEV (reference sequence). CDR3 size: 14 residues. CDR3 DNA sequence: TGTGCCAGCAGTTCGCGACTAGCGGCAGATACGCAGTATTTT. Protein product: CASSSRLAADTQYF.

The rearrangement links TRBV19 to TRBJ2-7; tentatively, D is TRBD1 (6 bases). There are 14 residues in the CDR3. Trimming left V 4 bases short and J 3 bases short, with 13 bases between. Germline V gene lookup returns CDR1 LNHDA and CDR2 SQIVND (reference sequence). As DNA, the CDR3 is TGTGCCAGTAGTACCGGCAGGGGACACTACGAGCAGTACTTC. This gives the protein CASSTGRGHYEQYF.

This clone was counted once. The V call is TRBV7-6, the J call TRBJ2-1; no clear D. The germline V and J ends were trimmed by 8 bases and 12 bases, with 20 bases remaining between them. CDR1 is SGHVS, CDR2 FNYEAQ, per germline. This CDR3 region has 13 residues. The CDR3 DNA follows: TGTGCCAGCGCCCCGATCCAAACCCGTGGGCAGTTCTTC. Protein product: CASAPIQTRGQFF.

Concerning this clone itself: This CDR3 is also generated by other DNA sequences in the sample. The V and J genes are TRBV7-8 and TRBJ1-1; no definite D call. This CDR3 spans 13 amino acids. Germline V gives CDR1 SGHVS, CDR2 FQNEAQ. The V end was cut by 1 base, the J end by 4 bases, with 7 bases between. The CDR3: CASSLGGSTEAFF. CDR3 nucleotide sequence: TGTGCCAGCAGCTTAGGAGGGAGCACTGAAGCTTTCTTT.

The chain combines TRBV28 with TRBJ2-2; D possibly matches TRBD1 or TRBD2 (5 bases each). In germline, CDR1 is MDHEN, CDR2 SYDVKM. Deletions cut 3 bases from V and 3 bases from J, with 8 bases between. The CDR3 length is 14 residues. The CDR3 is CASSLRGHTGELFF. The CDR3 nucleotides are TGTGCCAGCAGTTTGAGGGGACACACCGGGGAGCTGTTTTTT. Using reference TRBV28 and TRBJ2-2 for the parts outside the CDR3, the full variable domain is DVKVTQSSRYLVKRTGEKVFLECVQDMDHENMFWYRQDPGLGLRLIYFSYDVKMKEKGDIPEGYSVSREKKERFSLILESASTNQTSMYLCASSLRGHTGELFFGEGSRLTVL.

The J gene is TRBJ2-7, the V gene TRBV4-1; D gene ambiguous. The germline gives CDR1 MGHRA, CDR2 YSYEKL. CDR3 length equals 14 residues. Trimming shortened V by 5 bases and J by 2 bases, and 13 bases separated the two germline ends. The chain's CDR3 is CASSALNRPYEQYF. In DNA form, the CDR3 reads TGCGCCAGCAGCGCCTTGAATCGACCCTACGAGCAGTACTTC.

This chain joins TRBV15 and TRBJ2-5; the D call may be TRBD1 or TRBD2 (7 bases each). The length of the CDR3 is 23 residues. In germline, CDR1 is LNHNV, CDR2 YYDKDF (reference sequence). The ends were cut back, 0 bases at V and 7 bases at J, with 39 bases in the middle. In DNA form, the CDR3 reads TGTGCCACCAGCAGAGATACGGACCCCGGGACAGAAATTAGCGGGCCCCCGGGGTTGACCCAGTACTTC. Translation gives CATSRDTDPGTEISGPPGLTQYF.

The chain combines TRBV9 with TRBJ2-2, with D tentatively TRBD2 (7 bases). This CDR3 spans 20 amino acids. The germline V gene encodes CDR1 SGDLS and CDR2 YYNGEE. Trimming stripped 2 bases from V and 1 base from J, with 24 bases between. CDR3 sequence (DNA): TGTGCCAGCAGCGTCCACCGGGGGGAACCGGGACATCTGAACACCGGGGAGCTGTTTTTT. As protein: CASSVHRGEPGHLNTGELFF.

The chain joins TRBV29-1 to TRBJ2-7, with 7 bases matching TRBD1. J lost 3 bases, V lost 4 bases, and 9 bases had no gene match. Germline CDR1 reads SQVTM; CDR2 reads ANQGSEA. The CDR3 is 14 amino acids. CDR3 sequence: CSVVWDSKFYEQYF. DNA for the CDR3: TGCAGCGTTGTTTGGGACAGTAAGTTCTACGAGCAGTACTTC.

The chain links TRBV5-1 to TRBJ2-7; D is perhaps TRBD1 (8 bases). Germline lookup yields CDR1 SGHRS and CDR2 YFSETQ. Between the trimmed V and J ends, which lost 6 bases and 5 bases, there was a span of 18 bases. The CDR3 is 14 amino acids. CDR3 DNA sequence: TGCGCCAGCACTGCGGGGGACAGGACAGACGAGCAGTACTTC. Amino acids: CASTAGDRTDEQYF.

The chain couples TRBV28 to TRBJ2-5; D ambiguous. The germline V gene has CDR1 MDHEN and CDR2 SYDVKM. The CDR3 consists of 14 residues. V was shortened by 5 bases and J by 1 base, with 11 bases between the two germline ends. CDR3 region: CASSDDTTQETQYF. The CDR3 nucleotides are TGTGCCAGCAGTGATGACACTACCCAAGAGACCCAGTACTTC.

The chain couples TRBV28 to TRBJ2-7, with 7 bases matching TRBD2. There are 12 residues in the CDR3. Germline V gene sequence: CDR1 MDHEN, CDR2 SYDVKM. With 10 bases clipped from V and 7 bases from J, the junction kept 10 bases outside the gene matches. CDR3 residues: CATKPLAEEQYF. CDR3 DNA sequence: TGTGCCACCAAGCCCCTAGCGGAGGAGCAGTACTTC. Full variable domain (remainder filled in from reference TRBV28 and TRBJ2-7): DVKVTQSSRYLVKRTGEKVFLECVQDMDHENMFWYRQDPGLGLRLIYFSYDVKMKEKGDIPEGYSVSREKKERFSLILESASTNQTSMYLCATKPLAEEQYFGPGTRLTVT.

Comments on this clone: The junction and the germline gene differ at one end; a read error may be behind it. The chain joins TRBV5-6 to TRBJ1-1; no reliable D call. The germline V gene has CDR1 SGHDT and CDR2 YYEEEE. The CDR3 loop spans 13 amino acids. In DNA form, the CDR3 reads TGTGCCAGCAACTTGGGTGTGAACACTGAAGCTTTCTTT. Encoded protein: CASNLGVNTEAFF.

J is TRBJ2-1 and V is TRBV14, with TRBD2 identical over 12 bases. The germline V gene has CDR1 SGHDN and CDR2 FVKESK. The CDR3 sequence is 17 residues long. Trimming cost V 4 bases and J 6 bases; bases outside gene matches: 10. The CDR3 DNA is TGTGCCAGCAGCCCTCCCCCACTAGCGGGAGGACCCAATGAGCAGTTCTTC. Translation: CASSPPPLAGGPNEQFF.

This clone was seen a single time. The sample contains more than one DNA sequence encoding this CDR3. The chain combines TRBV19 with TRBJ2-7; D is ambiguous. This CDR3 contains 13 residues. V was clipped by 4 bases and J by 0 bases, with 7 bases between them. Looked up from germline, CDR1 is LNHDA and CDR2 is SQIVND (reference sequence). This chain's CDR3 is CASSSRNSYEQYF. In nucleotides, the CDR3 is TGTGCCAGTAGTAGCAGGAACTCCTACGAGCAGTACTTC.

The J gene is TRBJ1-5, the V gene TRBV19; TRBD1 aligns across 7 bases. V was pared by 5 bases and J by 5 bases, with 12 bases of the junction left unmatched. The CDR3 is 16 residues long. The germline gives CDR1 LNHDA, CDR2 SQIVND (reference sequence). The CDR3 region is CASSPRSYRGYQPQHF. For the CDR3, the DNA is TGTGCCAGTAGTCCTCGTTCCTACAGGGGTTATCAGCCCCAGCATTTT.

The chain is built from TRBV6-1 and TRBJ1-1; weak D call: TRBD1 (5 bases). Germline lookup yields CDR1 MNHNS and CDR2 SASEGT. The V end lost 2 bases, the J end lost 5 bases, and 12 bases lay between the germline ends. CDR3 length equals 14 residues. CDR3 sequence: CASSERGGGTEAFF. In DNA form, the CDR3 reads TGTGCCAGCAGTGAACGGGGCGGAGGGACTGAAGCTTTCTTT.

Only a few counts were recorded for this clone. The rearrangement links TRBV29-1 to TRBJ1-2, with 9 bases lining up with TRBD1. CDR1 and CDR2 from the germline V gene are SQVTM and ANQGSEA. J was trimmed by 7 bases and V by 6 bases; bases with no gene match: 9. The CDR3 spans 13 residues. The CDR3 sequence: CSVPGQGIRGYTF. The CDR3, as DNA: TGCAGCGTGCCCGGACAGGGGATCCGTGGCTACACCTTC.

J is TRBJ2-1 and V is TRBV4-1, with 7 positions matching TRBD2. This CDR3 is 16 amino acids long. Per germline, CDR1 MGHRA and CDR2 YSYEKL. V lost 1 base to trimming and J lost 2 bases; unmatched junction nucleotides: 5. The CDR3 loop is CASSQGPAGTYNEQFF. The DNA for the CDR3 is TGCGCCAGCAGCCAAGGCCCAGCGGGGACCTACAATGAGCAGTTCTTC.

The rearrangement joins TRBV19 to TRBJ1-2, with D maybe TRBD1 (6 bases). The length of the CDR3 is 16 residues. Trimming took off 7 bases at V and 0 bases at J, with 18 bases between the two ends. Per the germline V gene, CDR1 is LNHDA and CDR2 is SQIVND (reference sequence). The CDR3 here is CASNPTRGGANYGYTF. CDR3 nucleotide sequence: TGTGCCAGTAACCCGACAAGAGGGGGAGCTAACTATGGCTACACCTTC.

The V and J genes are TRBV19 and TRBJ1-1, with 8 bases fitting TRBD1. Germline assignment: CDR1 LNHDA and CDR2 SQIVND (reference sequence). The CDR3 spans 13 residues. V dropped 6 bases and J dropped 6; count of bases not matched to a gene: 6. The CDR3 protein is CASRDLQGAEAFF. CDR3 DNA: TGTGCCAGTAGGGACTTACAGGGGGCTGAAGCTTTCTTT.

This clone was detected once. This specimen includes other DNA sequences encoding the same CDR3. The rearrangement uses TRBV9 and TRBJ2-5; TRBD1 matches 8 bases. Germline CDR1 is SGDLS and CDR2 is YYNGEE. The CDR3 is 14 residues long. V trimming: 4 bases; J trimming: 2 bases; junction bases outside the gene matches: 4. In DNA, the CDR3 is TGTGCCAGCAGCCCCCGGGACAGGCAAGAGACCCAGTACTTC. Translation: CASSPRDRQETQYF.